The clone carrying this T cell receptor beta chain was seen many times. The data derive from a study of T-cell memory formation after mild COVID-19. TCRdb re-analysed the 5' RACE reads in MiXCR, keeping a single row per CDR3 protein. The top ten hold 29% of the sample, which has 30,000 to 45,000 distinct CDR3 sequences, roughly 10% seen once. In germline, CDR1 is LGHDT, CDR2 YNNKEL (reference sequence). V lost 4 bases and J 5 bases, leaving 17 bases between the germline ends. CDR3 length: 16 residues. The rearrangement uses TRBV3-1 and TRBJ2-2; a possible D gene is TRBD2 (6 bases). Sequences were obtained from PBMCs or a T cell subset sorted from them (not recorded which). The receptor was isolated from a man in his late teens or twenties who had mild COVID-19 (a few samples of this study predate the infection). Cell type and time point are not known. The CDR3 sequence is CASSPPGEPGTGELFF. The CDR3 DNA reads TGTGCCAGCAGCCCCCCGGGGGAGCCCGGGACCGGGGAGCTGTTTTTT.